Here is one T cell receptor beta chain with its context. Its specificity is unknown. This record comes from a study of shared clonotypes between healthy human individuals. Findings and caveats of the study: What limited the represented genetic and exposure-history diversity was the small number of donors.

Produced via immunoSEQ multiplex PCR; TCRdb's table is partial and in-frame only. The repertoire includes 2 million or so clones, 85% to 95% of them detected once, and under 0.15% sits in the top ten. Germline lookup yields CDR1 GTSNPN and CDR2 SVGIG (reference sequence). J lost 4 bases, V lost 4 bases, and 7 bases had no gene match. The CDR3 sequence is 14 residues long. The chain employs TRBV30 and TRBJ2-1; 7 nucleotides line up with TRBD1. The clonotype was recovered from a man younger than 35 in good health. Sequencing input: naive CD4+ T cells sorted from blood. Stated subset: CD45RA+ positively selected. As DNA, the CDR3 is TGTGCCTGGACCAGGGGGTCAACGTACAATGAGCAGTTCTTC. It yields the protein CAWTRGSTYNEQFF.